Listed below are T cell receptor beta chains from one sample, sequenced in a study of beta chain features in type 1 diabetes. Clones were read by immunoSEQ multiplex PCR, and TCRdb kept only the in-frame ones, dropping some. The sample records about 470,000 clones, around 30% being singletons. Input material: naive CD4+ T cells from blood. The receptors derive from a man younger than 30 in good health. CDR3s include the opening cysteine and the closing phenylalanine or tryptophan. A D gene is named only where the DNA matches it firmly. Clone size appears in some rows only: once, few, many, or a class for an expanded clone.

CDR3 | DNA | D | J | size | V
CASSQVRERYEQYF | TGTGCCAGCAGCCAAGTGAGGGAAAGGTACGAGCAGTACTTC | NA | TRBJ2-7 | NA | TRBV4-2
CASSLALAKNIQYF | TGTGCCAGCAGTCTAGCGTTAGCCAAAAACATTCAGTACTTC | NA | TRBJ2-4 | NA | TRBV6-6
CASSEFPGRDNEKLFF | TGTGCCAGCAGTGAATTCCCGGGGCGCGATAATGAAAAACTGTTTTTT | NA | TRBJ1-4 | few | TRBV25-1
CASSEVASYRQYF | TGTGCCAGCAGTGAAGTAGCGAGCTACAGGCAGTACTTC | NA | TRBJ2-7 | NA | TRBV2
CASSNGYEQYF | TGTGCCAGCAGCAACGGCTACGAGCAGTACTTC | NA | TRBJ2-7 | NA | TRBV21-1
CSAGGDEKLFF | TGCAGTGCTGGGGGGGACGAAAAACTGTTTTTT | NA | TRBJ1-4 | NA | TRBV20-1
CSVVVSGVETQYF | TGCAGCGTTGTGGTATCCGGGGTTGAGACCCAGTACTTC | NA | TRBJ2-5 | few | TRBV29-1
CAWSPGLVSGANVLTF | TGTGCCTGGAGTCCGGGGCTGGTCTCTGGGGCCAACGTCCTGACTTTC | NA | TRBJ2-6 | few | TRBV30
CASSPTFTGELFF | TGTGCCAGCAGCCCAACCTTTACCGGGGAGCTGTTTTTT | NA | TRBJ2-2 | once | TRBV2
CASSFAGKNDEQYF | TGTGCCAGCAGCTTCGCCGGGAAGAATGACGAGCAGTACTTC | NA | TRBJ2-7 | NA | TRBV7-2
CASSDGAGNEQFF | TGTGCCAGCAGTGACGGCGCCGGCAATGAGCAGTTCTTC | NA | TRBJ2-1 | NA | TRBV2
CATSRVQRENPTQYF | TGTGCCACCAGCAGAGTCCAGCGGGAGAACCCTACGCAGTATTTT | TRBD2 | TRBJ2-3 | few | TRBV15
CASSASYTEAFF | TGTGCCAGCAGTGCGTCGTACACTGAAGCTTTCTTT | NA | TRBJ1-1 | NA | TRBV7-9
CAISETDYEQYF | TGTGCCATCAGTGAGACGGACTACGAGCAGTACTTC | NA | TRBJ2-7 | NA | TRBV10-3
CASSKEGGRNTEAFF | TGTGCCAGCTCCAAAGAGGGCGGCCGGAACACTGAAGCTTTCTTT | NA | TRBJ1-1 | NA | TRBV9
CASSQARTGRGEQFF | TGTGCCAGCAGCCAAGCCCGGACAGGGCGGGGTGAGCAGTTCTTC | TRBD1 | TRBJ2-1 | NA | TRBV14
CASSPPGRLAGDGKAQYF | TGTGCCAGCAGCCCCCCGGGCCGACTAGCGGGAGACGGGAAGGCGCAGTATTTT | TRBD2 | TRBJ2-3 | few | TRBV5-6
CASSPRLAGVLVEQFF | TGTGCCAGCTCACCCAGACTAGCGGGAGTCCTGGTTGAGCAGTTCTTC | TRBD2 | TRBJ2-1 | NA | TRBV18
CASSEQDREKLFF | TGTGCCAGCAGTGAACAGGACAGGGAGAAACTGTTTTTT | TRBD1 | TRBJ1-4 | NA | TRBV25-1
CASSYEQGVAFF | TGTGCCAGCAGTTACGAGCAGGGAGTCGCTTTCTTT | NA | TRBJ1-1 | few | TRBV6-6
CASSLEVTKNNEQFF | TGTGCCAGCAGCTTAGAGGTGACAAAAAACAATGAGCAGTTCTTC | NA | TRBJ2-1 | NA | TRBV7-2
CASIRTASGANVLTF | TGTGCCAGCATCCGGACAGCGTCTGGGGCCAACGTCCTGACTTTC | NA | TRBJ2-6 | once | TRBV2
CSVVTAYEQYF | TGCAGCGTTGTTACAGCCTACGAGCAGTACTTC | NA | TRBJ2-7 | few | TRBV29-1
CASSTDRQGTQYF | TGTGCCAGCAGCACCGACAGGCAGGGGACCCAGTACTTC | NA | TRBJ2-5 | NA | TRBV5-4
CASSQVPSGVQETQYF | TGTGCCAGCAGCCAAGTTCCCAGCGGAGTCCAAGAGACCCAGTACTTC | NA | TRBJ2-5 | NA | TRBV4-2
CASSLTGLGTQYF | TGTGCCAGCAGCTTAACAGGGTTGGGGACCCAGTACTTC | NA | TRBJ2-5 | NA | TRBV7-2
CASSLSWEGPVEQFF | TGCGCCAGCAGCTTGTCGTGGGAGGGCCCCGTTGAGCAGTTCTTC | TRBD2 | TRBJ2-1 | NA | TRBV5-1
CASSFPGTYEQYF | TGTGCCAGCAGCTTTCCGGGGACCTACGAGCAGTACTTC | NA | TRBJ2-7 | NA | TRBV5-4
CASSPQDGPYEQYF | TGCGCCAGCAGCCCCCAAGACGGACCCTACGAGCAGTACTTC | NA | TRBJ2-7 | NA | TRBV5-1
CASSLADTQYF | TGCGCCAGCAGCTTGGCCGATACGCAGTATTTT | NA | TRBJ2-3 | many | TRBV5-1
CASSLTEPSTDTQYF | TGTGCCAGCAGCTTAACCGAGCCTAGCACAGATACGCAGTATTTT | NA | TRBJ2-3 | NA | TRBV7-3
CSVEERALETQYF | TGCAGCGTTGAAGAGAGGGCCTTAGAGACCCAGTACTTC | NA | TRBJ2-5 | NA | TRBV29-1
CSVETQGDYGYTF | TGCAGCGTTGAAACTCAGGGGGACTATGGCTACACCTTC | TRBD1 | TRBJ1-2 | NA | TRBV29-1
CASSQTPQGARTYEQYF | TGCGCCAGCAGCCAAACACCACAGGGGGCGCGTACCTACGAGCAGTACTTC | TRBD1 | TRBJ2-7 | NA | TRBV4-1
CAWSPRDRQETQYF | TGTGCCTGGAGTCCGAGGGACCGCCAAGAGACCCAGTACTTC | NA | TRBJ2-5 | few | TRBV30
CASISTSGAYNEQFF | TGTGCCAGCATTTCGACTAGCGGGGCCTACAATGAGCAGTTCTTC | TRBD2 | TRBJ2-1 | once | TRBV2
CASSAGLTKETQYF | TGTGCCAGCAGCGCCGGACTGACGAAAGAGACCCAGTACTTC | NA | TRBJ2-5 | NA | TRBV9
CSVDWSYEQFF | TGCAGCGTTGATTGGTCGTATGAGCAGTTCTTC | NA | TRBJ2-1 | few | TRBV29-1
CSSQGWNTQYF | TGCAGTTCTCAGGGGTGGAATACGCAGTATTTT | NA | TRBJ2-3 | few | TRBV20-1
CAWSKRLAGADTQYF | TGTGCCTGGAGTAAACGGCTAGCGGGAGCCGATACGCAGTATTTT | TRBD2 | TRBJ2-3 | NA | TRBV30
CSVEDRPWGEQYF | TGCAGCGTTGAAGACCGACCGTGGGGCGAGCAGTACTTC | NA | TRBJ2-7 | NA | TRBV29-1
CASSPTGGAGANVLTF | TGTGCCAGCAGCCCGACAGGGGGCGCTGGGGCCAACGTCCTGACTTTC | TRBD1 | TRBJ2-6 | NA | TRBV7-3
CSVSNFQGVRTEAFF | TGCAGCGTCTCGAACTTTCAGGGGGTTCGTACTGAAGCTTTCTTT | TRBD1 | TRBJ1-1 | NA | TRBV29-1
CAWSVPGVVNEQFF | TGTGCCTGGAGTGTACCGGGAGTCGTCAATGAGCAGTTCTTC | NA | TRBJ2-1 | NA | TRBV30
CASSDSGTANNEQFF | TGTGCTAGCAGTGACTCCGGGACAGCTAATAATGAGCAGTTCTTC | TRBD1 | TRBJ2-1 | few | TRBV7-7
CSAPTYETQYF | TGCAGTGCCCCCACGTACGAGACCCAGTACTTC | NA | TRBJ2-5 | NA | TRBV20-1
CAISESGFSYEQYF | TGTGCCATCAGTGAGTCAGGGTTCTCCTACGAGCAGTACTTC | NA | TRBJ2-7 | few | TRBV10-3
CSVAGLAGGSYEQYF | TGCAGCGTCGCCGGACTAGCGGGAGGGTCCTACGAGCAGTACTTC | TRBD2 | TRBJ2-7 | few | TRBV29-1
CASRPTKSSGANVLTF | TGTGCCAGCCGGCCAACCAAGAGCTCTGGGGCCAACGTCCTGACTTTC | NA | TRBJ2-6 | NA | TRBV7-2
CAWSVRETQYF | TGTGCCTGGAGTGTCAGGGAGACCCAGTACTTC | NA | TRBJ2-5 | few | TRBV30